The 22 T cell receptor beta chains below all came from one sample that was sequenced in a study of blood T cells in healthy people across ages. Then a second PCR, running roughly 7 to 11 cycles, was carried out with a sample-barcoded 5' primer and a J-beta primer mix. Each CDR3 protein gets one entry after TCRdb re-called the 5' RACE reads with MiXCR. The sample consists of about 1.4 million distinct CDR3 sequences, approximately 63% of them appearing once. Sequencing used blood. The receptor source for this set is a man younger than 30 in good health.

This chain joins TRBV12-3 or TRBV12-4 and TRBJ1-4; TRBD1 might be the D (5 bases). There are 15 residues in the CDR3. V lost 6 bases to trimming and J lost 4 bases, with 15 bases between them. CDR3 sequence reads: CASREQDGRNEKLFF. In nucleotides, the CDR3 is TGTGCCAGCAGGGAACAGGACGGTCGTAATGAAAAACTGTTTTTT.

In DNA form, the CDR3 reads TGTGCCAGCAGTAGCGAGCCGCGTACCGGGGAGCTGTTTTTT. Translating it yields CASSSEPRTGELFF. This chain connects TRBV27 to TRBJ2-2; no reliable D call. The CDR3 extends over 14 amino acids. Germline lookup yields CDR1 MNHEY and CDR2 SMNVEV (reference sequence). V lost 5 bases to trimming and J lost 5 bases, with 12 bases between them.

This chain connects TRBV6-6 to TRBJ1-6; no firm D call. The CDR3 has 12 residues. CDR1 MNHNY and CDR2 SVGAGI come from the germline V gene (reference sequence). Trimming removed 6 bases from V and 8 bases from J, with 8 bases in between. The chain's CDR3 is CASSRGYSPLHF. The CDR3 DNA reads as TGTGCCAGCAGCAGAGGGTATTCACCCCTCCACTTT.

V gene TRBV12-3 or TRBV12-4 combines with J gene TRBJ2-7; D might be TRBD1 or TRBD2, each matching 5 bases. The CDR3 consists of 16 residues. V was pared by 0 bases and J by 3 bases, with 15 bases between. The DNA of the CDR3 is TGTGCCAGCAGTTTAGCGGGAGCGGACACCGACTACGAGCAGTACTTC. Translation gives CASSLAGADTDYEQYF.

CDR3 amino acids: CSASNPSTVSGNYGYTF. In DNA, the CDR3 is TGCAGTGCTAGCAACCCCTCGACAGTCTCGGGAAACTATGGCTACACCTTC. The genes are TRBV20-1 and TRBJ1-2, with D possibly matching TRBD1 (5 bases). The germline CDR1 and CDR2 sequences are DFQATT and SNEGSKA (reference sequence). The CDR3 is made up of 17 amino acids. Trimming shortened V by 3 bases and J by 2 bases, and 22 bases separated the two germline ends.

The V and J genes are TRBV6-2 or TRBV6-3 and TRBJ2-7, with TRBD2 matching 12 bases. The closer fit of TRBJ2-5 to the DNA end suggests the J call may be wrong. The V gene's germline CDR1 is MNHEY and CDR2 SVGEGT. This CDR3 region has 15 residues. This chain's CDR3 is CASSSATSGGKTQYF. The CDR3 bases are TGTGCCAGCAGTTCCGCGACTAGCGGGGGAAAGACCCAGTACTTC.

The genes are TRBV4-1 and TRBJ2-1; a possible D gene is TRBD1 (6 bases). CDR1 is MGHRA and CDR2 is YSYEKL in the germline V gene. Trimming removed 4 bases at V and 4 bases at J, with 20 bases between. The CDR3 has 17 amino acids. The CDR3 spells CASSRSLAGTNYNEQFF. The DNA of the CDR3 is TGCGCCAGCAGCCGTTCCCTTGCCGGGACAAATTACAATGAGCAGTTCTTC.

V is TRBV20-1 and J is TRBJ1-1, with D possibly TRBD1 on 6 matching bases. The CDR3 sequence is 15 residues long. Trimming cost V 0 bases and J 7 bases, with 18 bases left between them. Germline loops: CDR1 DFQATT, CDR2 SNEGSKA (reference sequence). The CDR3 region is CSARDWGARGDEAFF. In DNA, the CDR3 is TGCAGTGCTAGAGATTGGGGGGCGCGAGGAGATGAAGCTTTCTTT.

This clonotype was seen only a few times. This chain joins TRBV6-1 and TRBJ2-5; D unresolved. CDR1 is MNHNS, CDR2 SASEGT, per germline. Trimming took 3 bases from V and 0 from J, leaving 5 bases between them. The CDR3 has 13 residues. Here the CDR3 reads CASSDDYQETQYF. The CDR3 DNA reads TGTGCCAGCAGTGATGATTACCAAGAGACCCAGTACTTC.

As regards this clonotype: The junction does not match germline at one end; this may be a read error. The rearrangement links TRBV7-7 to TRBJ2-5; TRBD1 matches 7 bases. Germline CDR1 and CDR2: SSHAT and FNYEAQ (reference sequence). This CDR3 has 16 amino acids. This CDR3 is CASSLAGTASQETQYF. The CDR3 DNA sequence: TGTGCCAGCAGCCTAGCCGGGACAGCCAGTCAAGAGACCCAGTACTTC.

The genes are TRBV20-1 and TRBJ1-2; tentatively, D is TRBD1 (5 bases). The ends were cut back, 2 bases at V and 7 bases at J, with 17 bases in the middle. Germline V CDR1 and CDR2: DFQATT, SNEGSKA (reference sequence). The CDR3 totals 14 residues. CDR3 amino acids: CSARQRGTSPGYTF. The CDR3, as DNA: TGCAGTGCTAGACAGAGAGGGACTTCACCTGGCTACACCTTC.

The chain links TRBV6-2 or TRBV6-3 to TRBJ2-3; 12 bases fit TRBD2. CDR3 length equals 16 residues. J lost 2 bases, V lost 10 bases, and 10 bases had no gene match. Germline values: CDR1 MNHEY, CDR2 SVGEGT. The CDR3 protein is CATDLGLAGPTDTQYF. In DNA form, the CDR3 reads TGTGCCACCGACCTTGGACTAGCGGGGCCCACAGATACGCAGTATTTT.

This clonotype was observed once. The chain uses TRBV7-2 and TRBJ2-3; no firm D call. In germline, CDR1 is SGHTA, CDR2 FQGNSA. V was cut by 9 bases and J by 5 bases, with 15 bases left in between. CDR3 size: 13 residues. The CDR3 DNA follows: TGTGCCAGGACCGAAGCCAACCGAGATACGCAGTATTTT. Protein: CARTEANRDTQYF.

This clonotype has a handful of counts. CDR3 in amino acids: CSAGTNTKDIQYF. CDR3 coding DNA: TGCAGTGCTGGGACAAACACAAAAGACATTCAGTACTTC. The V gene is TRBV20-1, the J gene TRBJ2-4; perhaps TRBD1 as D (6 bases). Trimming shortened V by 5 bases and J by 8 bases, and 16 bases separated the two germline ends. Germline lookup yields CDR1 DFQATT and CDR2 SNEGSKA (reference sequence). CDR3 length: 13 amino acids.

V gene TRBV7-9 combines with J gene TRBJ1-2; tentatively, D is TRBD1 (5 bases). This CDR3 is built from 13 residues. V was pared by 0 bases and J by 6 bases, with 8 bases between. CDR1 and CDR2 from the germline V gene are SEHNR and FQNEAQ (reference sequence). CDR3 residues: CASSLAGENGYTF. DNA for the CDR3: TGTGCCAGCAGCTTAGCAGGGGAAAATGGCTACACCTTC.

V is TRBV25-1 and J is TRBJ1-4; D ambiguous. This CDR3 region has 14 residues. The V end was cut by 5 bases, the J end by 0 bases, with 7 bases between. Germline CDR1 is MGHDK and CDR2 is SYGVNS. DNA of the CDR3: TGTGCCAGCAGTACGATTACAACTAATGAAAAACTGTTTTTT. Encoded protein: CASSTITTNEKLFF.

This clonotype occurred a few times. The V gene is TRBV29-1, the J gene TRBJ2-5; D is possibly TRBD2 (6 bases). The length of the CDR3 is 14 residues. V was trimmed by 2 bases and J by 5 bases, leaving 15 bases between them. Germline V lookup: CDR1 SQVTM, CDR2 ANQGSEA. The CDR3, as DNA: TGCAGCGTTGAATTGTCGGGAGCAGGGGAGACCCAGTACTTC. This encodes CSVELSGAGETQYF. The variable domain in full, completed from reference TRBV29-1 and TRBJ2-5, reads SAVISQKPSRDICQRGTSLTIQCQVDSQVTMMFWYRQQPGQSLTLIATANQGSEATYESGFVIDKFPISRPNLTFSTLTVSNMSPEDSSIYLCSVELSGAGETQYFGPGTRLLVL.

This clonotype has more than one count but fewer than ten. One junction end disagrees with the germline gene, perhaps due to a read error. The chain is built from TRBV7-9 and TRBJ2-1; TRBD2 matches at 8 bases. The CDR3 has 12 residues. The germline CDR1 and CDR2 sequences are SEHNR and FQNEAQ (reference sequence). CDR3 sequence reads: CASSYPGGGQFF. CDR3 coding DNA: TGTGCCAGTAGCTACCCCGGGGGGGGGCAGTTCTTC.

The chain combines TRBV20-1 with TRBJ1-5; D unclear. CDR1 is DFQATT and CDR2 is SNEGSKA in the germline V gene (reference sequence). The CDR3 is 10 amino acids. Between the trimmed V and J ends, which lost 3 bases and 5 bases, there was a span of 2 bases. The CDR3 protein is CSASDQPQHF. Here the CDR3 DNA reads TGCAGTGCTAGTGATCAGCCCCAGCATTTT.

In this sample, this clonotype turned up a few times. The chain joins TRBV6-6 to TRBJ2-1; 9 nucleotides align to TRBD2. CDR1 is MNHNY and CDR2 is SVGAGI in the germline V gene (reference sequence). This CDR3 region has 16 residues. V was pared by 10 bases and J by 0 bases, with 10 bases of the junction left unmatched. CDR3 region: CATQPGLAISYNEQFF. The CDR3 nucleotides are TGTGCCACTCAACCGGGACTAGCTATCTCCTACAATGAGCAGTTCTTC.

This chain links TRBV6-5 with TRBJ2-7, with D maybe TRBD1 (6 bases). This CDR3 has 13 amino acids. Germline-derived CDR1 and CDR2 are MNHEY and SVGAGI. V lost 6 bases to trimming and J lost 1 base, with 10 bases between them. This CDR3 reads CASRFDRSYEQYF. The CDR3 DNA follows: TGTGCCAGCAGGTTCGACAGGTCCTACGAGCAGTACTTC.

The chain recombines TRBV10-3 with TRBJ1-1; no clear D gene. V was pared by 11 bases and J by 1 base, with 11 bases between. The CDR3 is made up of 12 amino acids. CDR1 ENHRY and CDR2 SYGVKD come from the germline V gene. CDR3 in amino acids: CAVGRANTEAFF. DNA for the CDR3: TGTGCCGTTGGGCGGGCGAACACTGAAGCTTTCTTT.